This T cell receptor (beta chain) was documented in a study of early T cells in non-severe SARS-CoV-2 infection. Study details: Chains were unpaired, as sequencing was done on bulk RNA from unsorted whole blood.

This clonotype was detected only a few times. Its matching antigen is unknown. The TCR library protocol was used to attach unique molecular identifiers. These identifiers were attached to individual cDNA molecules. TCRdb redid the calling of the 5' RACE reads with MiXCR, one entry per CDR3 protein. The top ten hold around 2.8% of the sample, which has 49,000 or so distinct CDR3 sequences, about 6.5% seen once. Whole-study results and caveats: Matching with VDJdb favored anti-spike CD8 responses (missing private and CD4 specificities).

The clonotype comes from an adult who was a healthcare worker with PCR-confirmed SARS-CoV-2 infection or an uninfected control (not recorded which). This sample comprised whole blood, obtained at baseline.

CDR3 in amino acids: CASSLIRDRGTYEQYF. The DNA for the CDR3 is TGTGCCAGCAGCCTTATCCGGGACAGGGGAACATACGAGCAGTACTTC. The chain joins TRBV3-1 to TRBJ2-7, with 10 positions matching TRBD1. The germline V gene has CDR1 LGHDT and CDR2 YNNKEL (reference sequence). Trimming at V came to 4 bases and at J to 4 bases, leaving 10 bases not matched to a gene. The CDR3 is 16 amino acids.